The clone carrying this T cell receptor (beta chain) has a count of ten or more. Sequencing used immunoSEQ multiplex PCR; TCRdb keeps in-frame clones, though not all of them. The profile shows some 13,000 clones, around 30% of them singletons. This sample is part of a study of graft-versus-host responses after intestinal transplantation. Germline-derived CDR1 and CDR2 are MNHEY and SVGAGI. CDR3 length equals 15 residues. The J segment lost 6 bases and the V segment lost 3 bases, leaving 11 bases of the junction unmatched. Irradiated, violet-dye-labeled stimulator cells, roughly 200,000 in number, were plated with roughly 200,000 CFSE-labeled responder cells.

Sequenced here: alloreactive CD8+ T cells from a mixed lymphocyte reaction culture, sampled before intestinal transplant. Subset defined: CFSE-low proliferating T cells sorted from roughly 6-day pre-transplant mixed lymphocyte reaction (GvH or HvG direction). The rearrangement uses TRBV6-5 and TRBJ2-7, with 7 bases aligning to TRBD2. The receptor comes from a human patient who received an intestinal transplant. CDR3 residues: CASSYGGGGPVEQYF. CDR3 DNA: TGTGCCAGCAGTTATGGGGGGGGAGGGCCAGTCGAGCAGTACTTC.